This paragraph reports one T cell receptor beta chain. Its target is unknown. This entry is derived from a study of blood T cells in healthy people across ages. Notes on the study in general: A roughly linear age-dependent decrease characterized TCR beta diversity per million T cells. Estimated diversity, derived from one million T cells, was regarded as an underestimate.

Primers used in a second PCR of roughly 7 to 12 cycles were a sample-barcoded 5' primer and a J-beta primer mix. A single record per CDR3 protein comes from TCRdb applying MiXCR to the 5' RACE reads. The sample includes over 1,200,000 distinct CDR3 sequences, around 59% of them seen just once. Germline CDR1 is MGHRA and CDR2 is YSYEKL. This CDR3 has 15 amino acids. Trimming removed 1 base at V and 2 bases at J, with 12 bases between. Healthy Caucasian individuals from Russia aged roughly 6 to 90 served as donors. This chain joins TRBV4-1 and TRBJ2-7; maybe TRBD2 (5 bases). Sample: blood. The receptor comes from a man aged 18 to 30 in good health. The CDR3 spells CASSQGAGLAYEQYF. The CDR3 nucleotides are TGCGCCAGCAGCCAAGGGGCGGGCCTAGCCTACGAGCAGTACTTC.